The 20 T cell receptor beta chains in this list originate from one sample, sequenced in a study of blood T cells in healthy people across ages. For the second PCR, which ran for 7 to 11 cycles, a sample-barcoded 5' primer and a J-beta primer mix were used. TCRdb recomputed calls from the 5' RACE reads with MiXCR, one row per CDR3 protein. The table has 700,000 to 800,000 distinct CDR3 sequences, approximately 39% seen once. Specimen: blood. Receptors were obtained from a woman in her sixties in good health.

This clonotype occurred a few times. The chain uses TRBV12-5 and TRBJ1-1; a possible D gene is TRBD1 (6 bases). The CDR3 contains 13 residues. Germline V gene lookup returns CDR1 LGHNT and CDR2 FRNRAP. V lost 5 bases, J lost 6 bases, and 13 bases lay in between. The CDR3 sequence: CASGPQGRPEAFF. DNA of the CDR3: TGTGCTAGTGGTCCACAGGGCCGACCTGAAGCTTTCTTT.

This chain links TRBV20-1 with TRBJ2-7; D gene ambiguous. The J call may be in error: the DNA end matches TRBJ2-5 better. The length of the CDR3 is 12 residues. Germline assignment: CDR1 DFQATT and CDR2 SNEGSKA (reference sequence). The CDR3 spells CSAWRGQETQYF. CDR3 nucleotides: TGCAGTGCTTGGCGCGGCCAGGAGACCCAGTACTTC.

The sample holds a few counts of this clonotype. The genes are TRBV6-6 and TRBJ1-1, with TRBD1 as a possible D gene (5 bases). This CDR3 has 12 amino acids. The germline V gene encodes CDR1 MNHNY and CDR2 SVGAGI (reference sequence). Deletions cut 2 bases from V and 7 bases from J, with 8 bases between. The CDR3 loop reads CASSYTDSEAFF. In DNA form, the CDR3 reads TGTGCCAGCAGTTACACCGACAGTGAAGCTTTCTTT.

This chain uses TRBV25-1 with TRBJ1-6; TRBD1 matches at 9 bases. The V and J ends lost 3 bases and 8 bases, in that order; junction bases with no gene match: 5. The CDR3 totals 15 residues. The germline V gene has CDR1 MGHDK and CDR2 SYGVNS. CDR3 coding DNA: TGTGCCAGCAGTGACCCCGGGACAGGGTATTCACCCCTCCACTTT. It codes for CASSDPGTGYSPLHF.

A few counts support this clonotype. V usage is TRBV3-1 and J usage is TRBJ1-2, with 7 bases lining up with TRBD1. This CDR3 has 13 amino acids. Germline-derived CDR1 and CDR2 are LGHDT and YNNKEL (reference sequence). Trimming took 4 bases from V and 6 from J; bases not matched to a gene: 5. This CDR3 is CASSRETGHGYTF. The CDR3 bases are TGTGCCAGCAGCCGAGAGACAGGGCATGGCTACACCTTC.

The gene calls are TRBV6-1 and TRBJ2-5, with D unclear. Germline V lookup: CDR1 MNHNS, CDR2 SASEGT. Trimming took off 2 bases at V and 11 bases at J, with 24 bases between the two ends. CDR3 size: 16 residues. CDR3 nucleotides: TGTGCCAGCAGTGAAAGGTCTGCAAGATCCAACCATGAGCAGTACTTC. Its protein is CASSERSARSNHEQYF.

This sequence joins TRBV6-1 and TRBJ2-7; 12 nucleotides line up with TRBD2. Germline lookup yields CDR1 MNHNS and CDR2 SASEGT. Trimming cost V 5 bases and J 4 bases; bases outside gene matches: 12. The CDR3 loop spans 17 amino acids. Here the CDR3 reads CASSPTSLAGGIYEQYF. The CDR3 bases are TGTGCCAGCAGTCCTACCTCCCTAGCGGGGGGGATATACGAGCAGTACTTC.

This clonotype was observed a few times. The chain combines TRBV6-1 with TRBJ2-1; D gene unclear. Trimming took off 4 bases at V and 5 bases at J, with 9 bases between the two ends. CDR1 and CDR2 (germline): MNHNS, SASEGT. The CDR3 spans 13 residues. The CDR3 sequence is CASSVIQHNEQFF. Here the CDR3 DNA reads TGTGCCAGCAGTGTTATACAGCACAATGAGCAGTTCTTC.

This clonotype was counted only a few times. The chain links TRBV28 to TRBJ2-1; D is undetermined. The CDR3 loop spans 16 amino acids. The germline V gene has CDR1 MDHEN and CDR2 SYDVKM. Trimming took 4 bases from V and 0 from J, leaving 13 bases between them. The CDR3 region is CASSSLTASSYNEQFF. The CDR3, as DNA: TGTGCCAGCAGTTCCTTAACAGCGAGCTCCTACAATGAGCAGTTCTTC.

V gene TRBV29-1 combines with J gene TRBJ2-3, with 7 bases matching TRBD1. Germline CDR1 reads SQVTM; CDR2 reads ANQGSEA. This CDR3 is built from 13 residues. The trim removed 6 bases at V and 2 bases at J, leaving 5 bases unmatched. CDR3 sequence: CSVTGTDTDTQYF. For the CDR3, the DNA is TGCAGCGTAACCGGGACAGACACAGATACGCAGTATTTT.

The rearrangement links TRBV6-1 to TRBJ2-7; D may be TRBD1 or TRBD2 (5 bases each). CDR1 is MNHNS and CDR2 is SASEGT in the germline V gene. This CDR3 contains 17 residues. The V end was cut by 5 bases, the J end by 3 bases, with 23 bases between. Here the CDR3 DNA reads TGTGCCAGCAGTCCTCGGGGTCTGGCGGTCGGACACTACGAGCAGTACTTC. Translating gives CASSPRGLAVGHYEQYF.

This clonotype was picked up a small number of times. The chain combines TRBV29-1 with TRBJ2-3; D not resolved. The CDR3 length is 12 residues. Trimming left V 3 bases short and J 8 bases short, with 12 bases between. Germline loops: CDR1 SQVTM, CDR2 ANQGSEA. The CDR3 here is CSVDFDRGTQYF. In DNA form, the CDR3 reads TGCAGCGTTGATTTTGACCGTGGTACGCAGTATTTT.

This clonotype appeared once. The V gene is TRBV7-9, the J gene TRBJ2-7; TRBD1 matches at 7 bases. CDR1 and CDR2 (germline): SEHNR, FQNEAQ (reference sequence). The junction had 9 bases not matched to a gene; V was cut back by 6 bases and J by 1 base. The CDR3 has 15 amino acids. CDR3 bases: TGTGCCAGCAGTCGAGACAGGGTAATGTCCTACGAGCAGTACTTC. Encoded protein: CASSRDRVMSYEQYF. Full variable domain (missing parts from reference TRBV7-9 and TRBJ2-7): DTGVSQNPRHKITKRGQNVTFRCDPISEHNRLYWYRQTLGQGPEFLTYFQNEAQLEKSRLLSDRFSAERPKGSFSTLEIQRTEQGDSAMYLCASSRDRVMSYEQYFGPGTRLTVT.

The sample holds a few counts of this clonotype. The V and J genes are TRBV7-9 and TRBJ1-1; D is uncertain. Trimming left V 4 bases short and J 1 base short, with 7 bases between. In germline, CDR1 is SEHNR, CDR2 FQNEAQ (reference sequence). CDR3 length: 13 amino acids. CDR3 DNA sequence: TGTGCCAGCAGCTCTTCGAGGAACACTGAAGCTTTCTTT. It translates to CASSSSRNTEAFF.

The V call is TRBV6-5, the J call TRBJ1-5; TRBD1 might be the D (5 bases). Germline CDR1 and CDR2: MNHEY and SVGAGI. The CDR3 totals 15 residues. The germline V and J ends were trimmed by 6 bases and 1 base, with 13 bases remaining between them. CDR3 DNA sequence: TGTGCCAGCAGGGCCGGGACGGCGAGCAATCAGCCCCAGCATTTT. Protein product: CASRAGTASNQPQHF.

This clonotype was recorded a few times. Here the CDR3 reads CASSLAGTNEQYF. CDR3 sequence (DNA): TGCGCCAGCAGCTTGGCAGGGACAAATGAGCAGTACTTC. The V and J genes are TRBV5-1 and TRBJ2-5; a weak D match, TRBD1 (6 bases). The germline CDR1 and CDR2 sequences are SGHRS and YFSETQ. The CDR3 is 13 residues long. The V and J ends lost 0 bases and 11 bases respectively, with 14 bases between them.

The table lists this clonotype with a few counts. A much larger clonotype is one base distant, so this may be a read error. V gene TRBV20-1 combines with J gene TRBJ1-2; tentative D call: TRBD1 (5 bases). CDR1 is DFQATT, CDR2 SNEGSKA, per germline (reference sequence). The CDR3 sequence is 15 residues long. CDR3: CTCRDQRRADYGYTF. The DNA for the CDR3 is TGCACTTGCAGGGACCAACGTAGGGCGGACTATGGCTACACCTTC.

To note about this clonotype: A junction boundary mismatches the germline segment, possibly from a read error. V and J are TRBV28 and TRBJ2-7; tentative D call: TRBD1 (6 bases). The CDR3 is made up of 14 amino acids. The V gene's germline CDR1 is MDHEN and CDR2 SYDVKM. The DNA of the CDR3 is TGTGCCAGCAAATGGGCCAGGGGTGTCTACGGGCAGTACTTC. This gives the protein CASKWARGVYGQYF.

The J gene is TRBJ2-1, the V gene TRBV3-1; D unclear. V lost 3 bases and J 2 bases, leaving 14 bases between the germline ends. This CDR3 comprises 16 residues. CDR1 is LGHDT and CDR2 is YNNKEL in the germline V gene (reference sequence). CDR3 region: CASSHQVGSPYNEQFF. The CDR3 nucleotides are TGTGCCAGCAGCCACCAAGTTGGGTCCCCCTACAATGAGCAGTTCTTC.

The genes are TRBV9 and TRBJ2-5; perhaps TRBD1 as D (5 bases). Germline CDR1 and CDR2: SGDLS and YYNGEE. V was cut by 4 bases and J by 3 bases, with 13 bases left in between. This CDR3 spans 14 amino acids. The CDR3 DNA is TGTGCCAGCAGCATACAGGACGGTAAAGAGACCCAGTACTTC. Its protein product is CASSIQDGKETQYF.